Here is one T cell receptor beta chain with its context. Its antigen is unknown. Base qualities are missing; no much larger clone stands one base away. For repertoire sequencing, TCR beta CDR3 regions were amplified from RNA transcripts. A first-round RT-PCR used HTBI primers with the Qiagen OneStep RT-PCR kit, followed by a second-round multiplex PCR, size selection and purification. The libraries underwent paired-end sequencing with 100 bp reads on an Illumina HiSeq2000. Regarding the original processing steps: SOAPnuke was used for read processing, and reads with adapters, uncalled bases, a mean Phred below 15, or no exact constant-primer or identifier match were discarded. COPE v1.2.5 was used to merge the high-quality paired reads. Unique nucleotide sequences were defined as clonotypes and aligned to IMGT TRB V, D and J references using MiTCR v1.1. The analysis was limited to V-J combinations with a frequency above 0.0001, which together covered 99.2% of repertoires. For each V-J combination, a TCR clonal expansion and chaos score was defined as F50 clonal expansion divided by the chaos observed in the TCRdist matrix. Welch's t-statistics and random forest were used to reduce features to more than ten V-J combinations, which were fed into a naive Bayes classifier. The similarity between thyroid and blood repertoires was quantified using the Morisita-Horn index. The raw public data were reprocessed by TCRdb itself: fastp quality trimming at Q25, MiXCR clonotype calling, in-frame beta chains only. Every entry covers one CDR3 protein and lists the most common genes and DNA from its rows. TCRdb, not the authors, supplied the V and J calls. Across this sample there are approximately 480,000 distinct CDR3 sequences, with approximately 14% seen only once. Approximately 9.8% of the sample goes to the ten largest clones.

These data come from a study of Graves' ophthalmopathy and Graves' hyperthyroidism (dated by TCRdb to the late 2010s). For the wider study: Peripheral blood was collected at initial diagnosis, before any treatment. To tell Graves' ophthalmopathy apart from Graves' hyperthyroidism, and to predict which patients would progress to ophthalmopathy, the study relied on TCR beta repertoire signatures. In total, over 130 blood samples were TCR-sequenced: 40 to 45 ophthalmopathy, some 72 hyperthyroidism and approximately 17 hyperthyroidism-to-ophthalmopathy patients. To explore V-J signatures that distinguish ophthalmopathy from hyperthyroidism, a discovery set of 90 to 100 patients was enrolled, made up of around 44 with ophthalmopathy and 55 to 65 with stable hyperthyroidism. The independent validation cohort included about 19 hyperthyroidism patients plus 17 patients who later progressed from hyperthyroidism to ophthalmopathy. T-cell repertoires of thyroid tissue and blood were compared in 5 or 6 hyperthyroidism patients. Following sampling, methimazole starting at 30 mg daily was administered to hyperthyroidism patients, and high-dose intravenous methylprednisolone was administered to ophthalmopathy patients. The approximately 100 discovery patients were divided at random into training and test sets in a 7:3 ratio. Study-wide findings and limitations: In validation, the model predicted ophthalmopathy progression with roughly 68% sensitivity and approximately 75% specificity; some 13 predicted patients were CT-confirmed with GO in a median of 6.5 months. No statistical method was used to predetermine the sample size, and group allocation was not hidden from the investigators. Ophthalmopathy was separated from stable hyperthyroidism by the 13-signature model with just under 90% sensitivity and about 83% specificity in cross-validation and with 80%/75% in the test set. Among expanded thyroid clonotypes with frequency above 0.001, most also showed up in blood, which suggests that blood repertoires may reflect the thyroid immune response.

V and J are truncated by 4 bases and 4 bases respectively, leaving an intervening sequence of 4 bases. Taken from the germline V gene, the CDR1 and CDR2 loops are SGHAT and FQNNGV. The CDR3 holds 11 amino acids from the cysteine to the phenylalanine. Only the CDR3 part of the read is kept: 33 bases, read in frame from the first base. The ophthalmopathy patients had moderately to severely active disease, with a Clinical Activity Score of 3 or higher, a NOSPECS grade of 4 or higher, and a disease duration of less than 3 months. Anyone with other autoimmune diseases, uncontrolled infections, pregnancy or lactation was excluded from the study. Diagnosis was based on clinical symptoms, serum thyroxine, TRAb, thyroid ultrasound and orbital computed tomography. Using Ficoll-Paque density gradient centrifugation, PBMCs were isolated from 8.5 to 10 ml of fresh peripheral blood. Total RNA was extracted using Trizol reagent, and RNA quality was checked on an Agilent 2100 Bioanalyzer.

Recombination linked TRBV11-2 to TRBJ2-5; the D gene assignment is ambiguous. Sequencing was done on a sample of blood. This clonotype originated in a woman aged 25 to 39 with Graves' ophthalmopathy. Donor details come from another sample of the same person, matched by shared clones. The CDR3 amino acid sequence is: CASSWRETQYF. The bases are TGTGCCAGCAGCTGGCGAGAGACCCAGTACTTC.